A selection of T cell receptor beta chains follows, all from one sample in a study of OX40 agonist ivuxolimab in advanced cancers. Clones were read by immunoSEQ multiplex PCR, and TCRdb kept only the in-frame ones, dropping some. The sample lists 20,000 or so clones; 74% were seen once. The sequencing here drew on CD4+ or CD8+ T cells sorted from blood, taken in a trial of the OX40 agonist ivuxolimab. Source of these receptors: an adult with an advanced solid tumor such as melanoma, head and neck, liver or kidney cancer. Both conserved end residues are trimmed from each CDR3. Fields, in order: J gene, clone size, V gene, CDR3 protein. Size tells how often a clone was seen (once, few, many) or the class of an expanded clone, and some rows leave it out.

J: TRBJ2-2; size: .; V: TRBV5-6; CDR3: ASSLLRDASTGELF
J: TRBJ2-1; size: .; V: TRBV10-3; CDR3: AISTSNEQF
J: TRBJ2-7; size: .; V: TRBV28; CDR3: ASSLSNFPYEQY
J: TRBJ2-1; size: few; V: TRBV27; CDR3: ASSARLGGDEQF
J: TRBJ2-7; size: .; V: TRBV5-8; CDR3: ASSFTNYEQY
J: TRBJ2-2; size: .; V: TRBV4-1; CDR3: ASSQIITGELF
J: TRBJ2-3; size: .; V: TRBV9; CDR3: ASSVAGVGTDTQY
J: TRBJ2-3; size: .; V: TRBV10-1; CDR3: ATRMKETQY
J: TRBJ2-1; size: few; V: TRBV6-5; CDR3: ASSYGTDYNEQF
J: TRBJ1-5; size: .; V: TRBV23-1; CDR3: ASSQSSLKGNQPQH
J: TRBJ2-1; size: few; V: TRBV27; CDR3: ASSLNDNEQF
J: TRBJ2-7; size: .; V: TRBV10-2; CDR3: ASSDGDYYEQY
J: TRBJ2-7; size: .; V: TRBV28; CDR3: ASSPGFYEQY
J: TRBJ2-5; size: once; V: TRBV7-9; CDR3: ASSSTDPGRSQETQY
J: TRBJ1-2; size: .; V: TRBV5-4; CDR3: ASSGGDYGYT
J: TRBJ1-2; size: .; V: TRBV27; CDR3: ASRPLGNYGYT
J: TRBJ2-7; size: once; V: TRBV7-8; CDR3: ASTLSTVEQY
J: TRBJ2-1; size: .; V: TRBV27; CDR3: ASSLLPPGGGYNEQF
J: TRBJ2-7; size: .; V: TRBV19; CDR3: ASSGTAPGEQY
J: TRBJ2-5; size: .; V: TRBV7-8; CDR3: ASSFGTVVGPENQETQY
J: TRBJ2-3; size: .; V: TRBV20-1; CDR3: SATDLNTQY
J: TRBJ1-1; size: .; V: TRBV4-1; CDR3: ASSSPGQALTEAF
J: TRBJ2-1; size: .; V: TRBV6-5; CDR3: ASSGLAAYNEQF
J: TRBJ2-1; size: .; V: TRBV19; CDR3: ASSLLTGGYNEQF
J: TRBJ2-1; size: .; V: TRBV7-2; CDR3: ASSIRDRDYNEQF
J: TRBJ2-3; size: .; V: TRBV14; CDR3: ASSSIWGGDTQY
J: .; size: .; V: TRBV30; CDR3: AWSDEDYNCSYEQY
J: TRBJ1-4; size: few; V: TRBV19; CDR3: ASSEYGATNEKLF
J: TRBJ2-2; size: .; V: TRBV27; CDR3: ASSLLREDTGELF
J: TRBJ1-1; size: .; V: TRBV6-4; CDR3: ASSPGANTEAF
J: TRBJ1-2; size: few; V: TRBV2; CDR3: ASSPGDSRDYGYT
J: TRBJ2-4; size: .; V: TRBV2; CDR3: ARPSGGKNIQY